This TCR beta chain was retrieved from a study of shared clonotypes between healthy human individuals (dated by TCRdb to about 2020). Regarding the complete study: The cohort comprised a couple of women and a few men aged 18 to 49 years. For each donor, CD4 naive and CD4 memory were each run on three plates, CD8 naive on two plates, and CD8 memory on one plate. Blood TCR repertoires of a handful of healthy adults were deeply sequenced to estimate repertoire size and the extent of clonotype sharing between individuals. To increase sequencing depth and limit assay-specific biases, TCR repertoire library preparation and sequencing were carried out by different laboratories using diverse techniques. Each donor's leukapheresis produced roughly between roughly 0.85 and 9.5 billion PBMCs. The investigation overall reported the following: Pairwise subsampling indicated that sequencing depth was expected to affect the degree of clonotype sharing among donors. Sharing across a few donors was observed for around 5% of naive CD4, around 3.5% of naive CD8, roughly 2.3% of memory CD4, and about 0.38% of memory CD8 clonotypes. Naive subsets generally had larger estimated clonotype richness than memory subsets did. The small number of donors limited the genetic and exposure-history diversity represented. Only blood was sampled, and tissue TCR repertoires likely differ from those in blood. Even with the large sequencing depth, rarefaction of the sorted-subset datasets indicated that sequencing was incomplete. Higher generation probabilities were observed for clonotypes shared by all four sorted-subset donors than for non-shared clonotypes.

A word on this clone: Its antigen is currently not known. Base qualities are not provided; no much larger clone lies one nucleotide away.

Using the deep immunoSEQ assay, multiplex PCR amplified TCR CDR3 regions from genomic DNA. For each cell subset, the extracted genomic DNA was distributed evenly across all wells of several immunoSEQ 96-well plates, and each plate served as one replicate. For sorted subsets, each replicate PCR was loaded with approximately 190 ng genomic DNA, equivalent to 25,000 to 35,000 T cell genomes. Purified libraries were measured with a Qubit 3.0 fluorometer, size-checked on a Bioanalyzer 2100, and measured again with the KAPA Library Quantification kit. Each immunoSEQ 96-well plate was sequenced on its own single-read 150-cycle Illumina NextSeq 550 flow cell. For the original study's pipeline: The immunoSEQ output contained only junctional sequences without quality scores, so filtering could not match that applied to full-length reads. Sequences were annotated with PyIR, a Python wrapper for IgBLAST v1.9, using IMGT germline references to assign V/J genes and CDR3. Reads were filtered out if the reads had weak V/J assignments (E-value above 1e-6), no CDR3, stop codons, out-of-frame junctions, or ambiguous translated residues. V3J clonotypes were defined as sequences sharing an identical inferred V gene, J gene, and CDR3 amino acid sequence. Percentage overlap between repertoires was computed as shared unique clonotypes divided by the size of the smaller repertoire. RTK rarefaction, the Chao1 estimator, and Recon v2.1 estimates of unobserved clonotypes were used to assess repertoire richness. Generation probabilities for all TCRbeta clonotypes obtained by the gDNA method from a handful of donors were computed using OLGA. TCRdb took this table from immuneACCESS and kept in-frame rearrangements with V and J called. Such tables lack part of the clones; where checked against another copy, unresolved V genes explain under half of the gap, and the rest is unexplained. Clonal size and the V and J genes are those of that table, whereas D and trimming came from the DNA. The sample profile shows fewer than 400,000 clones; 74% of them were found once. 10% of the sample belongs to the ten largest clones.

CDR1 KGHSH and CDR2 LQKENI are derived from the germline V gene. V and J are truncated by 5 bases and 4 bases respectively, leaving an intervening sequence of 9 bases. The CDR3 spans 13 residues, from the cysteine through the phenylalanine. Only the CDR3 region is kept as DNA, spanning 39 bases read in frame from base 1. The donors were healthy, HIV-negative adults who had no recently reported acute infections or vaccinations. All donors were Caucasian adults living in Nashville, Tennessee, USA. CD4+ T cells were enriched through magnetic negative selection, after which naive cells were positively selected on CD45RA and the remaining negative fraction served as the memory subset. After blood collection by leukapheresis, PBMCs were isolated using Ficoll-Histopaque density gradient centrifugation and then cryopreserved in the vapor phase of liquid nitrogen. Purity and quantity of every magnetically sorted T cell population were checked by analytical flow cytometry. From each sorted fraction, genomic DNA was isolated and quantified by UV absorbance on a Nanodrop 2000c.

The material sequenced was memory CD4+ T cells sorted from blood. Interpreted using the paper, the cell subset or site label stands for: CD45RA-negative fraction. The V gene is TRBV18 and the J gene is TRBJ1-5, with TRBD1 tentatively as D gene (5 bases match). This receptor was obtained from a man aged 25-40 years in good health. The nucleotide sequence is TGTGCCAGCTCAGGGGGAGAGAATCAGCCCCAGCATTTT. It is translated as CASSGGENQPQHF.